This entry is about one TCR beta chain. Replicate PCRs for unsorted PBMC used 250 to 300 ng DNA (about 27,000 T cell genomes). The sequenced material, unsorted PBMC DNA, was run on ten immunoSEQ deep assay plates. Some clones are missing from TCRdb's copy, which holds only in-frame ones; the method was immunoSEQ multiplex PCR. The table records about 450,000 clones, 79% of them present only once. The data belong to a study of shared clonotypes between healthy human individuals. With 3 bases removed from V and 4 bases from J, the gap between germline ends came to 13 bases. This CDR3 is built from 14 residues. Germline CDR1 is SQVTM and CDR2 is ANQGSEA.

The sequenced sample was PBMCs. The clonotype originates from a woman in her forties in good health. Some clones in this sample may be carry-over from other donors' samples. V gene TRBV29-1 combines with J gene TRBJ1-3; perhaps TRBD1 as D (5 bases). CDR3 protein: CSVELTDYGNTIYF. CDR3 in DNA: TGCAGCGTTGAGTTGACAGATTACGGAAACACCATATATTTT.